The 14 T cell receptor beta chains reported below all come from one sample, sequenced in a study of patients and donors after allogeneic stem cell transplantation. TCRdb re-derived calls from the RT-PCR reads in MiXCR, one entry per CDR3 protein. The sample lists roughly 960,000 distinct CDR3 sequences, about 20% seen once, with roughly 6.4% in the top ten. Sequences were obtained from blood, either unsorted or a sorted T cell fraction (not recorded which). The receptors here all came from a human donor who was either an allogeneic HSCT recipient or a stem cell or donor lymphocyte infusion donor (not recorded which). It is not recorded whose cells these are; they may come from a transplant donor.

The chain links TRBV9 to TRBJ2-3; D ambiguous. Per germline, CDR1 SGDLS and CDR2 YYNGEE. This CDR3 comprises 14 residues. Trimming stripped 1 base from V and 2 bases from J, with 8 bases between. The CDR3 DNA is TGTGCCAGCAGCGTACAGTCTATCACAGATACGCAGTATTTT. It yields the protein CASSVQSITDTQYF.

V gene TRBV6-5 combines with J gene TRBJ1-6; D remains unclear. This CDR3 contains 16 residues. V lost 2 bases and J lost 4, with 12 bases in between. Per the germline V gene, CDR1 is MNHEY and CDR2 is SVGAGI. The CDR3 DNA is TGTGCCAGCAGTTACGAGAGGGCAACTTATAATTCACCCCTCCACTTT. Its protein is CASSYERATYNSPLHF.

This clonotype was detected a few times. V usage is TRBV5-1 and J usage is TRBJ1-2, with unresolved D. Trimming took off 0 bases at V and 3 bases at J, with 6 bases between the two ends. This CDR3 has 13 amino acids. Looked up from germline, CDR1 is SGHRS and CDR2 is YFSETQ. CDR3 residues: CASSLALDYGYTF. The DNA for the CDR3 is TGCGCCAGCAGCTTGGCCTTGGACTATGGCTACACCTTC.

This clonotype has only a few counts. The rearrangement joins TRBV5-1 to TRBJ2-3; TRBD2 matches 7 bases. The CDR3 length is 15 residues. Germline CDR1 and CDR2: SGHRS and YFSETQ. V shed 2 bases, J shed 6 bases, and the junction held 9 bases outside the gene matches. CDR3 sequence reads: CASSFREAPLDTQYF. The CDR3 DNA reads TGCGCCAGCAGCTTCCGGGAGGCCCCTCTTGATACGCAGTATTTT.

V usage is TRBV20-1 and J usage is TRBJ2-7, with D perhaps matching TRBD2 (6 bases). Germline lookup yields CDR1 DFQATT and CDR2 SNEGSKA (reference sequence). The V and J ends lost 3 bases and 3 bases respectively, with 18 bases between them. The CDR3 runs to 15 residues. CDR3 amino acids: CSARIGGVGIYEQYF. The CDR3 DNA sequence: TGCAGTGCTAGGATTGGAGGGGTGGGAATCTACGAGCAGTACTTC.

V is TRBV5-1 and J is TRBJ1-1; D remains ambiguous. This CDR3 spans 13 amino acids. V gave up 0 bases and J gave up 7 bases, with 10 bases separating them. CDR1 is SGHRS and CDR2 is YFSETQ in the germline V gene. CDR3 residues: CASSLVGDGEAFF. The CDR3 DNA sequence: TGCGCCAGCAGCTTGGTAGGAGACGGTGAAGCTTTCTTT.

The chain combines TRBV27 with TRBJ2-1; TRBD2 might be the D (6 bases). Per germline, CDR1 MNHEY and CDR2 SMNVEV (reference sequence). V was clipped by 6 bases and J by 7 bases, with 19 bases between them. The CDR3 totals 15 residues. The chain's CDR3 is CASRRGTNQDNEQFF. For the CDR3, the DNA is TGTGCCAGCAGGCGCGGGACCAACCAGGATAATGAGCAGTTCTTC.

The chain employs TRBV28 and TRBJ1-1; no clear D gene. This CDR3 is 12 amino acids long. Trimming pared 5 bases from V and 4 bases from J, leaving 8 bases between. The germline gives CDR1 MDHEN, CDR2 SYDVKM. The CDR3 protein is CASSNLGTEAFF. The CDR3 DNA reads as TGTGCCAGCAGTAATCTCGGCACTGAAGCTTTCTTT.

The rearrangement uses TRBV4-1 and TRBJ1-2, with D perhaps matching TRBD1 (5 bases). Germline values: CDR1 MGHRA, CDR2 YSYEKL. The V end lost 0 bases, the J end lost 5 bases, and 13 bases lay between the germline ends. This CDR3 is 15 amino acids long. The CDR3: CASSQESQGGYGYTF. The CDR3 bases are TGCGCCAGCAGCCAAGAATCGCAGGGTGGGTATGGCTACACCTTC.

The DNA for the CDR3 is TGCGCCAGCAGCCAAGACAGGGGTTCTAACTATGGCTACACCTTC. Translation gives CASSQDRGSNYGYTF. The V and J genes are TRBV4-3 and TRBJ1-2; D might be TRBD1 (6 bases). Germline CDR1 reads LGHNA; CDR2 reads YSLEER. V gave up 0 bases and J gave up 0 bases, with 8 bases separating them. The CDR3 totals 15 residues.

The chain carries TRBV7-2 and TRBJ2-7; possible D gene TRBD2, 6 bases. Trimming left V 1 base short and J 0 bases short, with 10 bases between. The V gene's germline CDR1 is SGHTA and CDR2 FQGNSA. This CDR3 comprises 15 residues. CDR3: CASSLEDGGSYEQYF. In nucleotides, the CDR3 is TGTGCCAGCAGCTTAGAAGACGGGGGCTCCTACGAGCAGTACTTC.

This clonotype has a single count. The V and J genes are TRBV6-2 or TRBV6-3 and TRBJ2-2; D is possibly TRBD1 (5 bases). Between the trimmed V and J ends, which lost 4 bases and 0 bases, there was a span of 9 bases. Per germline, CDR1 MNHEY and CDR2 SVGEGT. CDR3 size: 15 residues. The CDR3 sequence: CASSSQTANTGELFF. The CDR3 coding sequence is TGTGCCAGCAGTTCGCAGACAGCGAACACCGGGGAGCTGTTTTTT.

This clonotype was picked up a small number of times. The V call is TRBV5-1, the J call TRBJ1-1; D remains ambiguous. This CDR3 contains 12 residues. The germline V and J ends were trimmed by 4 bases and 8 bases, with 12 bases remaining between them. Germline-derived CDR1 and CDR2 are SGHRS and YFSETQ. This chain's CDR3 is CASSRSGPEAFF. CDR3 DNA: TGCGCCAGCAGCCGGAGTGGACCCGAAGCTTTCTTT.

V is TRBV7-9 and J is TRBJ2-7; D may be TRBD2 (6 bases). Per the germline V gene, CDR1 is SEHNR and CDR2 is FQNEAQ (reference sequence). The ends were cut back, 7 bases at V and 0 bases at J, with 16 bases in the middle. CDR3 length: 15 amino acids. The CDR3 here is CASNYGQDYSYEQYF. The CDR3 nucleotides are TGTGCCAGCAACTACGGTCAGGACTACTCCTACGAGCAGTACTTC.